Detailed here is one T cell receptor (beta chain). Its antigen is not known. Sequencing was performed with immunoSEQ multiplex PCR; in TCRdb, only in-frame clones are kept and a portion is missing. Of some 66,000 clones in the sample, around nine tenths were seen once. These data are taken from a study of OX40 agonist ivuxolimab in advanced cancers. On the study more broadly: Ivuxolimab, an agonist antibody against OX40 (CD134), was given to patients. Administration of intravenous ivuxolimab to patients occurred every 2 weeks at 0.01 to 10 mg/kg. Cohort: roughly 80% men, mean age approximately 66, aged roughly 23 to 90. General study results and limits: Averaged across samples, CD8+ T cells carried more expanded clones than CD4+ did.

The CDR3 extends over 15 amino acids. With 10 bases removed from V and 2 bases from J, the gap between germline ends came to 17 bases. The germline gives CDR1 MNHNS, CDR2 SASEGT. The clonotype originates from an adult with an advanced solid tumor such as melanoma, head and neck, liver or kidney cancer. The material was CD4+ or CD8+ T cells sorted from blood, obtained in a trial of the OX40 agonist ivuxolimab. V is TRBV6-1 and J is TRBJ1-4; D is possibly TRBD1 (5 bases). The CDR3, as DNA: TGTGCCACCTGGGGACCGCCTGGGACTAATGAAAAACTGTTTTTT. Protein sequence: CATWGPPGTNEKLFF.